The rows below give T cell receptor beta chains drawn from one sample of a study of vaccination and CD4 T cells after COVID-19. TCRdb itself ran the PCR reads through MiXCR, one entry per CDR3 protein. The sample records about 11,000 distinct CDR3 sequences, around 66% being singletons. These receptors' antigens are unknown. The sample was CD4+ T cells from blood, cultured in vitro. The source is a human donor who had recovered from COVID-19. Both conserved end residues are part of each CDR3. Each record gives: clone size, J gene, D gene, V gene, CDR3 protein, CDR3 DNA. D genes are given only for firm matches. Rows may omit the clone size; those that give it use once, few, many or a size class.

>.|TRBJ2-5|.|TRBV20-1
CSAMGAYETQYF
TGCAGTGCTATGGGGGCTTACGAGACCCAGTACTTC
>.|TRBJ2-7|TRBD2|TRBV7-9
CASSLPLGLASSYEQYF
TGTGCCAGCAGCTTACCCCTGGGACTAGCGAGCTCCTACGAGCAGTACTTC
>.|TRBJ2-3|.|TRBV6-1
CASSELQGGVGDTQYF
TGTGCCAGCAGTGAACTGCAGGGAGGAGTCGGGGATACGCAGTATTTT
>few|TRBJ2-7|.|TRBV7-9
CASSLSGATYEQYF
TGTGCCAGCAGCTTATCAGGCGCCACCTACGAGCAGTACTTC
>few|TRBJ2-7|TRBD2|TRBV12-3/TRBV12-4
CASSLTSGGVYEQYF
TGTGCCAGCAGTCTCACTAGCGGGGGGGTGTACGAGCAGTACTTC
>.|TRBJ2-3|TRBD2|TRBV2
CASTSWTSGRTTDTQYF
TGTGCCAGCACCTCCTGGACTAGCGGGAGGACTACAGATACGCAGTATTTT
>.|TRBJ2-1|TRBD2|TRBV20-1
CSARGRGDSYNEQFF
TGCAGTGCTAGGGGGAGGGGAGACTCCTACAATGAGCAGTTCTTC
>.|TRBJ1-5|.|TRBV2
CASGLGRGGVNQPQHF
TGTGCCAGCGGGTTAGGACGCGGGGGCGTCAATCAGCCCCAGCATTTT
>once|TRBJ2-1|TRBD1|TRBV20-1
CSARLEQGVHNEQFF
TGCAGTGCTAGGTTAGAACAGGGGGTCCACAATGAGCAGTTCTTC
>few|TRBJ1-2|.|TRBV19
CASPRSGAPSNYGYTF
TGTGCCAGCCCGCGGTCAGGCGCGCCTTCTAACTATGGCTACACCTTC
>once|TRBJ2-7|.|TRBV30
CAWSSTGKRLYEQYF
TGTGCCTGGAGTTCTACAGGGAAGAGACTCTACGAGCAGTACTTC
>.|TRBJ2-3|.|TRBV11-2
CASSPEPTDTQYF
TGTGCCAGCAGTCCGGAGCCCACAGATACGCAGTATTTT
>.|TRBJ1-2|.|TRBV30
CAWKGYGYTF
TGTGCCTGGAAAGGATATGGCTACACCTTC
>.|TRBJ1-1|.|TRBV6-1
CASSRTENTEAFF
TGTGCCAGCAGTCGGACAGAGAACACTGAAGCTTTCTTT
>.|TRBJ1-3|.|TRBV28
CATITGENTIYF
TGTGCCACCATTACCGGGGAAAACACCATATATTTT
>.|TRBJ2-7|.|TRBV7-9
CASSPDYRNEQYF
TGTGCCAGCAGCCCAGACTATAGGAACGAGCAGTACTTC
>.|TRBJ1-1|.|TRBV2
CASSEKAGVGGAFF
TGTGCCAGCAGTGAAAAGGCAGGGGTAGGGGGAGCTTTCTTT
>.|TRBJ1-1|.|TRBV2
CASSLQGYRGTEAFF
TGTGCCAGCAGTCTACAGGGTTATAGGGGAACTGAAGCTTTCTTT
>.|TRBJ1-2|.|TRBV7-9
CASSSGGSLGGYGYTF
TGTGCCAGCAGCTCGGGCGGGTCCCTTGGGGGCTATGGCTACACCTTC
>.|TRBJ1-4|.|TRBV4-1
CASSQRGVKLFF
TGCGCCAGCAGCCAACGAGGCGTGAAACTGTTTTTT
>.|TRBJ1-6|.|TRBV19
CASSIDRSSYNSPLHF
TGTGCCAGTAGTATAGATCGGAGCTCCTATAATTCACCCCTCCACTTT
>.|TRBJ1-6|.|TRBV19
CASSEQGRHSPLHF
TGTGCCAGTAGCGAACAGGGCAGACATTCACCCCTCCACTTT
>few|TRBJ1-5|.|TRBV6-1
CASSEGGGPQHF
TGTGCCAGCAGTGAGGGGGGAGGGCCCCAGCATTTT
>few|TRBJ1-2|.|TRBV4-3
CASSQGPLYGYTF
TGCGCCAGCAGCCAAGGCCCACTCTATGGCTACACCTTC
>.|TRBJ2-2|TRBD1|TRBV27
CASSFLGQGADTGELFF
TGTGCCAGCAGTTTCCTAGGACAGGGGGCTGATACCGGGGAGCTGTTTTTT
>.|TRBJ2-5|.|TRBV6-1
CASSKPGTVIQETQYF
TGTGCCAGCAGTAAGCCCGGGACCGTCATCCAAGAGACCCAGTACTTC
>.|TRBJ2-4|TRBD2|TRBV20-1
CSARASGANIQYF
TGCAGTGCTAGAGCTAGCGGGGCGAACATTCAGTACTTC
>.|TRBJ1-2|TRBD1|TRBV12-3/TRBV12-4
CASSLVQGPPGGGYTF
TGTGCCAGCAGTTTAGTACAAGGGCCTCCAGGGGGTGGCTACACCTTC
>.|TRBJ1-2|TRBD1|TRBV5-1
CASSLMGQGGEGYTF
TGCGCCAGCAGCTTGATGGGACAGGGGGGCGAAGGCTACACCTTC